The T cell receptor (beta chain) described here comes from a study of spatial heterogeneity in lung cancer. General study findings and limits: Expanded alpha and beta TCR counts within tumors tracked tumor mutation counts.

In this sample, this clonotype turned up many times. Its antigen is as yet unknown. The CDR3 extends over 16 amino acids. With 1 base clipped from V and 9 bases from J, the junction kept 12 bases outside the gene matches. The germline gives CDR1 SGHTA, CDR2 FQGNSA. Time point described: sample taken at primary tumor resection. Tumor, nontumor lung or frozen PBMC supplied whole RNA that was sequenced unsorted. Each CDR3 protein is one row after TCRdb ran MiXCR on the 5' RACE reads. The sample holds approximately 5,600 distinct CDR3 sequences, around 9.8% seen once. The chain employs TRBV7-2 and TRBJ2-5; TRBD1 matches at 9 bases. This sample comprised lung tumor tissue, obtained at surgery. This clonotype was obtained from a female donor with early-stage non-small cell lung cancer. CDR3 DNA sequence: TGTGCCAGCAGCTTAGTTCGGACAGGGGTAGCTTCGGCCCAGTACTTC. It yields the protein CASSLVRTGVASAQYF. The variable domain in full, completed from reference TRBV7-2 and TRBJ2-5, reads GAGVSQSPSNKVTEKGKDVELRCDPISGHTALYWYRQSLGQGLEFLIYFQGNSAPDKSGLPSDRFSAERTGGSVSTLTIQRTQQEDSAVYLCASSLVRTGVASAQYFGPGTRLLVL.